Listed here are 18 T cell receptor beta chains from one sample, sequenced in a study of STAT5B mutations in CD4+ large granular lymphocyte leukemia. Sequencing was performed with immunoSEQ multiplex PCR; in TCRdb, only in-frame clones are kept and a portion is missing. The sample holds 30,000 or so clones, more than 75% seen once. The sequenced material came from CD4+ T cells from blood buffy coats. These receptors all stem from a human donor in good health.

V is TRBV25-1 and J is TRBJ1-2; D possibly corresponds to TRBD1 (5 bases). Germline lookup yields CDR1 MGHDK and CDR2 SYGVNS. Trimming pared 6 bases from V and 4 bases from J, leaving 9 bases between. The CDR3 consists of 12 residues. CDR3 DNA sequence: TGTGCCAGCAGGACAGACTCCTATGGCTACACCTTC. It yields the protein CASRTDSYGYTF.

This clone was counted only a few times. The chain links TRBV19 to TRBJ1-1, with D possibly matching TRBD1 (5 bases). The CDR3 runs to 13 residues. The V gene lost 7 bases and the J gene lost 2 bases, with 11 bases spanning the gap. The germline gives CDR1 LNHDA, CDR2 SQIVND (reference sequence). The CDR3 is CASKRDRNTEAFF. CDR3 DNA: TGTGCCAGTAAAAGGGACCGCAACACTGAAGCTTTCTTT.

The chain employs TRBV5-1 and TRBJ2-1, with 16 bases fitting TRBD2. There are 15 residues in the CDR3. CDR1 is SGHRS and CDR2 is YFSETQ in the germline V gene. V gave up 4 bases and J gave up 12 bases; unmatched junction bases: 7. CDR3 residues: CASSQGTSGGAVQFF. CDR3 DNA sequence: TGCGCCAGCAGCCAGGGGACTAGCGGGGGGGCGGTGCAGTTCTTC.

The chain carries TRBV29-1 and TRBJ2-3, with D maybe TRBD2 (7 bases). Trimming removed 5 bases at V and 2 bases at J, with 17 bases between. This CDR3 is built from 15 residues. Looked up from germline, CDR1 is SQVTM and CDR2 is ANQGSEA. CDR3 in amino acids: CSVRGASGLTDTQYF. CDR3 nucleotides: TGCAGCGTTAGGGGGGCTAGCGGACTCACAGATACGCAGTATTTT.

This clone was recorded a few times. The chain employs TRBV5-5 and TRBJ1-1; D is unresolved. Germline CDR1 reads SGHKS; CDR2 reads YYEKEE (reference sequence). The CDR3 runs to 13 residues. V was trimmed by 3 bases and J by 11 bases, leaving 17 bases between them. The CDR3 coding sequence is TGTGCCAGCAGCTCACGCAGTAGGGAGGAGGCTTTCTTT. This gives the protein CASSSRSREEAFF.

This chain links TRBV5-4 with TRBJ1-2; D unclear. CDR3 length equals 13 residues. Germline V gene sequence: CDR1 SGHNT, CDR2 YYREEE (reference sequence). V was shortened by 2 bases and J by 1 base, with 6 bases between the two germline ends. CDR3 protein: CASSFGVNYGYTF. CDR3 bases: TGTGCCAGCAGCTTCGGGGTTAACTATGGCTACACCTTC.

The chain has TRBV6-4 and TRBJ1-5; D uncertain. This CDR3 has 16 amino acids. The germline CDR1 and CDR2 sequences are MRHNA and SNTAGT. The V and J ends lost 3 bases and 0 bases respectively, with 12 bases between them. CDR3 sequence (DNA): TGTGCCAGCAGTGATGGAGACACTTATAGCAATCAGCCCCAGCATTTT. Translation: CASSDGDTYSNQPQHF.

The DNA of the CDR3 is TGTGCCAGCAGCTCTAGCGGGAGTATGCTTCGCGAGCAGTACTTC. Translating gives CASSSSGSMLREQYF. The chain recombines TRBV7-2 with TRBJ2-7; 10 bases agree with TRBD2. The CDR3 covers 15 residues. Germline CDR1 and CDR2: SGHTA and FQGNSA. Losses at the gene ends were 4 bases for V and 6 bases for J; bases not matched to a gene: 9.

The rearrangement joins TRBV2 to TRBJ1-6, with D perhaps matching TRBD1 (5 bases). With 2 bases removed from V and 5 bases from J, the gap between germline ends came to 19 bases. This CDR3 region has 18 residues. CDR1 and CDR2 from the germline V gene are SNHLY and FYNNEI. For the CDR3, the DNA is TGTGCCAGCAGTGAAAGGTTGGCTGGGGGGGTAGATAATTCACCCCTCCACTTT. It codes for CASSERLAGGVDNSPLHF.

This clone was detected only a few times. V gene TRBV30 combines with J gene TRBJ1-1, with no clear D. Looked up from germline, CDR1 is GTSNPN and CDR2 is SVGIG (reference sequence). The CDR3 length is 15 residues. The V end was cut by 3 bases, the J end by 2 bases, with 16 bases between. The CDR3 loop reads CAWRTTGGLNTEAFF. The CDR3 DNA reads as TGTGCCTGGAGGACCACCGGCGGGCTAAACACTGAAGCTTTCTTT.

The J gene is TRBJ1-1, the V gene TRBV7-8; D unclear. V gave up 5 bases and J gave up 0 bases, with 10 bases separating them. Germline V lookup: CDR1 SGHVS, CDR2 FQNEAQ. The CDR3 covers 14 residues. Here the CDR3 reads CASSILRMNTEAFF. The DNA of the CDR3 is TGTGCCAGCAGCATACTACGAATGAACACTGAAGCTTTCTTT.

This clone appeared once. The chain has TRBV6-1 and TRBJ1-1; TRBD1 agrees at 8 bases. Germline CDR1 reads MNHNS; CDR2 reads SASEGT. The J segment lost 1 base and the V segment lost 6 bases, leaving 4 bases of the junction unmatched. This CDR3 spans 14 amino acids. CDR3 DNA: TGTGCCAGCAGACTGACAGGGGAGAACACTGAAGCTTTCTTT. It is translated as CASRLTGENTEAFF.

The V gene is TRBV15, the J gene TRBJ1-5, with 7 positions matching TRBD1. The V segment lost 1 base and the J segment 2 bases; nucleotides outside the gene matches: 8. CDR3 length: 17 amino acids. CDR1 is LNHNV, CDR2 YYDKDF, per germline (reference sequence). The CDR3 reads CATSRGGQSRGNQPQHF. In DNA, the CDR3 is TGTGCCACCAGCAGAGGGGGACAGTCTAGGGGCAATCAGCCCCAGCATTTT.

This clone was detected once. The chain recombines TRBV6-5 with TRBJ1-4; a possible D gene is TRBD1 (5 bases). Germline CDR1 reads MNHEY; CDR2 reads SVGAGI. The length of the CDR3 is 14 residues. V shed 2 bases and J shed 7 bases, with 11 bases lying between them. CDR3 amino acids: CASSYRGLGEKLFF. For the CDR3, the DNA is TGTGCCAGCAGTTACAGGGGATTGGGTGAAAAACTGTTTTTT.

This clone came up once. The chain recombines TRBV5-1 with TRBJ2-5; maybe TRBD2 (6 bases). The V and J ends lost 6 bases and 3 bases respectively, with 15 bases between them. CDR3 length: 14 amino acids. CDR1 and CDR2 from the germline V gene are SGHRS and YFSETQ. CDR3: CASTQGTPKETQYF. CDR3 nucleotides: TGCGCCAGCACCCAAGGGACTCCTAAAGAGACCCAGTACTTC.

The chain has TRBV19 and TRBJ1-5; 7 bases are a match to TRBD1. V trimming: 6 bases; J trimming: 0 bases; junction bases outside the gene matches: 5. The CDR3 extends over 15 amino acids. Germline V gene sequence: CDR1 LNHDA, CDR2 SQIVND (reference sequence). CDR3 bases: TGTGCCAGTAGCCTCGGGACAGTTAGCAATCAGCCCCAGCATTTT. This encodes CASSLGTVSNQPQHF.

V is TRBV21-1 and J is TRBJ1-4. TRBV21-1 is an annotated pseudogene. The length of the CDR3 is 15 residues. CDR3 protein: CASSKSTGAGEKLFF. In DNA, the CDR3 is TGTGCCAGCAGCAAATCGACGGGGGCTGGTGAAAAACTGTTTTTT.

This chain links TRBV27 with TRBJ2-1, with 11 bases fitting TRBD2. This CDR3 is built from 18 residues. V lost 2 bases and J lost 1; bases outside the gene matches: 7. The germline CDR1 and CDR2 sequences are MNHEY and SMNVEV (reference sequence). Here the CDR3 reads CASSLKGLAGHSYNEQFF. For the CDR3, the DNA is TGTGCCAGCAGTTTAAAAGGACTAGCGGGTCATTCCTACAATGAGCAGTTCTTC.